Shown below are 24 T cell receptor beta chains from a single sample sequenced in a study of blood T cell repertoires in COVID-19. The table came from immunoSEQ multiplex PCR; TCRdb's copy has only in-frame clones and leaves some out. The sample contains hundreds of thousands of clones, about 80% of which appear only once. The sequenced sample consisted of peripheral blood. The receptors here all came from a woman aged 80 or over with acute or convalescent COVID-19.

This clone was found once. The CDR3 region is CASSQRGTSEKNIQYF. In nucleotides, the CDR3 is TGTGCCAGCAGCCAGAGGGGGACTAGCGAAAAAAACATTCAGTACTTC. The chain employs TRBV3-1 (or the pseudogene TRBV3-2) and TRBJ2-4; 10 bases are shared with TRBD2. The CDR3 loop spans 16 amino acids. The trim removed 3 bases at V and 4 bases at J, leaving 6 bases unmatched. The germline gives CDR1 LGHDT, CDR2 YNNKEL (reference sequence).

CDR3 nucleotide sequence: TGTGCTAGCTCACGGGAAGAGCAGTTCTTC. Its translation: CASSREEQFF. The V call is TRBV12-5, the J call TRBJ2-1, with D perhaps TRBD2 (5 bases). Germline lookup yields CDR1 LGHNT and CDR2 FRNRAP. This CDR3 region has 10 residues. V gave up 9 bases and J gave up 10 bases, with 10 bases separating them.

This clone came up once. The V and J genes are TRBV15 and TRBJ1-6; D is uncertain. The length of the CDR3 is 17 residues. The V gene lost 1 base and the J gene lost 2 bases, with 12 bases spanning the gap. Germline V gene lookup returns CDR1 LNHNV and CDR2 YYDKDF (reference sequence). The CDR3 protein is CATSRVTPQAYNSPLHF. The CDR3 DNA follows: TGTGCCACCAGCAGAGTGACACCCCAAGCCTATAATTCACCCCTCCACTTT.

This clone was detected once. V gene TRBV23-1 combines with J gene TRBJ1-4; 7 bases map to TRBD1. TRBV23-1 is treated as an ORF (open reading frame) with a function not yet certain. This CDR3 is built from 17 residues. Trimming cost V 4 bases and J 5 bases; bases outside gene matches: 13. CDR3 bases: TGCGCCAGCAGTCCTTGTCATTCCGGGACAGAAAATGAAAAACTGTTTTTT. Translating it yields CASSPCHSGTENEKLFF.

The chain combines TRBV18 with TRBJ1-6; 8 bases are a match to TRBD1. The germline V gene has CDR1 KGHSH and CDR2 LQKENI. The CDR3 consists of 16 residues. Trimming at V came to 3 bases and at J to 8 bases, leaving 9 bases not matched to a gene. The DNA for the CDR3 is TGTGCCAGCTCACCGATGACAGGGGTAGGGGATTCACCCCTCCACTTT. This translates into CASSPMTGVGDSPLHF.

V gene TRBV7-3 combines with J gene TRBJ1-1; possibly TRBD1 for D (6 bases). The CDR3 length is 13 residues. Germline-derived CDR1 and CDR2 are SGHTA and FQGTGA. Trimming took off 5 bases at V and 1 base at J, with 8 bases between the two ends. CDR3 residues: CASSLDRNTEAFF. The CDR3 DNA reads TGTGCCAGCAGCCTGGACAGGAACACTGAAGCTTTCTTT.

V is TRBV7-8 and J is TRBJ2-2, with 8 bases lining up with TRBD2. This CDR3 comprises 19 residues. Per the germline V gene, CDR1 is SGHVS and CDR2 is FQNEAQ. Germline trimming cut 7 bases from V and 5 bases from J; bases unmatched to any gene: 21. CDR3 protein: CASNPPSRRGGVGTGELFF. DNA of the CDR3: TGTGCCAGCAACCCTCCCTCCCGCCGGGGGGGTGTGGGGACCGGGGAGCTGTTTTTT.

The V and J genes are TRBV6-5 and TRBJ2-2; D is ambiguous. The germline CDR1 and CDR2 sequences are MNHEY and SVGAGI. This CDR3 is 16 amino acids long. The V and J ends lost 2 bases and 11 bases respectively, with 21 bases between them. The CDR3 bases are TGTGCCAGCAGTTACCGGCAGGTTTTAAGTCGAATAGAGCTGTTTTTT. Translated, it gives CASSYRQVLSRIELFF.

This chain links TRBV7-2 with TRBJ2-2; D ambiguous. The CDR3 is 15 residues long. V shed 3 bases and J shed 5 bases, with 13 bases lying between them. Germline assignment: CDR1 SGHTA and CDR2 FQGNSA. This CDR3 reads CASSFDSVRTGELFF. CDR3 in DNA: TGTGCCAGCAGCTTCGACTCGGTACGAACCGGGGAGCTGTTTTTT.

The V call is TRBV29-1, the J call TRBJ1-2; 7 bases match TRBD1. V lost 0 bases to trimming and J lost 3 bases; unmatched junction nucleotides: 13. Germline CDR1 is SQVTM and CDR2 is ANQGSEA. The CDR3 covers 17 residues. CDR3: CSVEDPFNRGSDYGYTF. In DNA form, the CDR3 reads TGCAGCGTTGAAGACCCCTTTAACAGGGGATCAGACTATGGCTACACCTTC.

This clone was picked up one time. The CDR3 here is CASSRGGSGYTF. The CDR3 DNA reads as TGTGCCAGCAGCCGAGGGGGTAGTGGCTACACCTTC. The V call is TRBV5-8, the J call TRBJ1-2; D might be TRBD1 (6 bases). Germline lookup yields CDR1 SGHTS and CDR2 YDEGEE. The CDR3 contains 12 residues. The V end was cut by 4 bases, the J end by 7 bases, with 11 bases between.

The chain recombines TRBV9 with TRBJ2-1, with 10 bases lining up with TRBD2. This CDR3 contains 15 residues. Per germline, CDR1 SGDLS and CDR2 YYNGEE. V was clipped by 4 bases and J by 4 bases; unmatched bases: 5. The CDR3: CASSPSGGAYNEQFF. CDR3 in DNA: TGTGCCAGCAGCCCTAGCGGGGGCGCTTACAATGAGCAGTTCTTC.

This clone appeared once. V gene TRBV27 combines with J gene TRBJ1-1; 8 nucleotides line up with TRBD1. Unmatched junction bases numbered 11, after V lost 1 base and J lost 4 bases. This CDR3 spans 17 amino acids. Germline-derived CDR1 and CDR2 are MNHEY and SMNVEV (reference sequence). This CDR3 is CASSLFNRGIYGTEAFF. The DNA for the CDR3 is TGTGCCAGCAGTTTATTCAACAGGGGGATATACGGCACTGAAGCTTTCTTT.

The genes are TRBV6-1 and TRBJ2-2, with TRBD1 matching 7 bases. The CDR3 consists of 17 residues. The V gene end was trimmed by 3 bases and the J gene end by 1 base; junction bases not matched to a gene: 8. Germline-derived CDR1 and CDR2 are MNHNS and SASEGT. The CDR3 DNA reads TGTGCCAGCAGTGAGGGGTTGGCAGGGGGGAACACCGGGGAGCTGTTTTTT. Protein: CASSEGLAGGNTGELFF.

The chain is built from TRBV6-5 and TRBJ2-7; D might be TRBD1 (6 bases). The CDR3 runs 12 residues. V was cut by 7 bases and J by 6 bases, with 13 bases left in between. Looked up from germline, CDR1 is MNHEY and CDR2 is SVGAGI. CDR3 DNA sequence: TGTGCCAGCAAACGGATGGGGGCCGAGCAGTACTTC. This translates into CASKRMGAEQYF.

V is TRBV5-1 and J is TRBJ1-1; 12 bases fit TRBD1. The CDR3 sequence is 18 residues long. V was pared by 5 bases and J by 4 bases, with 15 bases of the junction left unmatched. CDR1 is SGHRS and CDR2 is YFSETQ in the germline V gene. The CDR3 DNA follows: TGCGCCAGCAGGCAAAATGGGGGACAGGGGGCAGGAGGCACTGAAGCTTTCTTT. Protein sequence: CASRQNGGQGAGGTEAFF.

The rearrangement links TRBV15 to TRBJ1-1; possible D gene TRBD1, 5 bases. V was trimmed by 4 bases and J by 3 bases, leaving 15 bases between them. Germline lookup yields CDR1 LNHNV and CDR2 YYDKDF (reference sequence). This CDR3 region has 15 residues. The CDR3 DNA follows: TGTGCCACCAGCAAATCAACCTGGGGGGACACTGAAGCTTTCTTT. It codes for CATSKSTWGDTEAFF.

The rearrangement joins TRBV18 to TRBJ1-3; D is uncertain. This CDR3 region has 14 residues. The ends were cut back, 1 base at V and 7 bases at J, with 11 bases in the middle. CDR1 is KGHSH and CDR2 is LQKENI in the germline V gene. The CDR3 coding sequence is TGTGCCAGCTCACCACAACTCAACGGGAACACCATATATTTT. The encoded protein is CASSPQLNGNTIYF.

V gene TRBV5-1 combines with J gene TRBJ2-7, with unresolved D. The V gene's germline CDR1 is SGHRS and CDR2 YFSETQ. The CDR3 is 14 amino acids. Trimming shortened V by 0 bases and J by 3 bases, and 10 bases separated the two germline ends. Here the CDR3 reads CASSLASLSYEQYF. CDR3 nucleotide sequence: TGCGCCAGCAGCTTGGCCTCGCTGAGCTACGAGCAGTACTTC.

The CDR3 sequence is CASSHSDGLIGQPQHF. The CDR3 DNA sequence: TGTGCCAGCTCCCATTCGGATGGGCTGATAGGACAGCCCCAGCATTTT. The V and J genes are TRBV18 and TRBJ1-5; D is uncertain. This CDR3 has 16 amino acids. Trimming removed 6 bases at V and 7 bases at J, with 22 bases between. Germline CDR1 and CDR2: KGHSH and LQKENI.

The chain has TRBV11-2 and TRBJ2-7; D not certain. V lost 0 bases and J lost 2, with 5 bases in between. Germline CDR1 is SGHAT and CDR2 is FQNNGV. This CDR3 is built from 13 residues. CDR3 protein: CASSLDSTYEQYF. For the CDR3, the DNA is TGTGCCAGCAGCTTAGATAGCACCTACGAGCAGTACTTC.

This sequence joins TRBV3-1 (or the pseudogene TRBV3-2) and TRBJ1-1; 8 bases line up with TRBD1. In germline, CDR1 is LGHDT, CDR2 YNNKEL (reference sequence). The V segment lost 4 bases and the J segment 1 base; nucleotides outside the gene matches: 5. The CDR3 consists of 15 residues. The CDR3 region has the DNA TGTGCCAGCAGCCCCCGGGACAGGCAGAACACTGAAGCTTTCTTT. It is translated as CASSPRDRQNTEAFF.

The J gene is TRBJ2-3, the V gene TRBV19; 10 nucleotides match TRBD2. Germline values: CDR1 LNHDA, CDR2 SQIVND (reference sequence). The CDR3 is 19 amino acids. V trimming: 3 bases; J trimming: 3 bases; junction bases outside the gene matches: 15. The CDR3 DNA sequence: TGTGCCAGTAGTATTTTCGGGCTAGCGGGGGCGGGTTTTACAGATACGCAGTATTTT. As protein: CASSIFGLAGAGFTDTQYF. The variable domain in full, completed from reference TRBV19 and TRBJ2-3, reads DGGITQSPKYLFRKEGQNVTLSCEQNLNHDAMYWYRQDPGQGLRLIYYSQIVNDFQKGDIAEGYSVSREKKESFPLTVTSAQKNPTAFYLCASSIFGLAGAGFTDTQYFGPGTRLTVL.

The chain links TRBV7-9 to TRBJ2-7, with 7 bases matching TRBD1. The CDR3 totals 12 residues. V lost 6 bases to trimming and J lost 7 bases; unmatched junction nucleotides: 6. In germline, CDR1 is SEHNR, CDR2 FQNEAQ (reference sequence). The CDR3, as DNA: TGTGCCAGCAGTCCAGGGGGACAGGAGCAGTACTTC. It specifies CASSPGGQEQYF.